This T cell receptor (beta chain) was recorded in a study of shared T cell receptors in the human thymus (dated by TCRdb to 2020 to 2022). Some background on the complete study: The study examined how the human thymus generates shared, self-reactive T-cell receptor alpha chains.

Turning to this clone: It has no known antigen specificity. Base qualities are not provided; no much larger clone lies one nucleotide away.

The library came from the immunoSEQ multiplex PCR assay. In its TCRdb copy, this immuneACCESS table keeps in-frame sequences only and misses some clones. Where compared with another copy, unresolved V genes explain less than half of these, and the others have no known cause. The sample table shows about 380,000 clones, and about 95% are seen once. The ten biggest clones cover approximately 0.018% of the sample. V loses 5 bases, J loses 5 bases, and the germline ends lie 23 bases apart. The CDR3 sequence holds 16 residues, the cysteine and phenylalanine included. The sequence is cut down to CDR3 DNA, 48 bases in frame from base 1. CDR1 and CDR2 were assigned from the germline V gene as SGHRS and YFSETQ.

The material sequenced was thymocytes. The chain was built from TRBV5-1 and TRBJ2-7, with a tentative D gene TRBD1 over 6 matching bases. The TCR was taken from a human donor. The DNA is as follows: TGCGCCAGCAGGAAACAGGACAGCAAGTATTCGGACGAGCAGTACTTC. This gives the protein CASRKQDSKYSDEQYF.